Each of the 7 T cell receptor beta chains below was sequenced from the same sample in a study of CD8 T cells in Susac syndrome. The authors reverse transcribed roughly 0.45 to 1 ug RNA with random hexamers. TCRdb independently ran MiXCR on the immunoSEQ multiplex PCR reads; one entry per CDR3 protein. The sample lists about 150,000 distinct CDR3 sequences, 94% occurring once. The sample consisted of CD8+ T cells from PBMCs. The receptor set was obtained from a human donor with multiple sclerosis.

The CDR3 DNA reads as TGTGCCAGCAGCTCCGGGACCCACGAGCAGTACTTC. This gives the protein CASSSGTHEQYF. The rearrangement links TRBV12-3 or TRBV12-4 to TRBJ2-7; the D gene could be TRBD1 or TRBD2 (5 bases each). The V gene lost 6 bases and the J gene lost 5 bases, with 11 bases spanning the gap. The CDR3 loop spans 12 amino acids.

The rearrangement links TRBV20-1 to TRBJ2-7; D possibly corresponds to TRBD2 (6 bases). The CDR3 loop spans 11 amino acids. CDR1 is DFQATT and CDR2 is SNEGSKA in the germline V gene (reference sequence). CDR3 sequence (DNA): TGCAGCGGTTTCGCGGGGTACGAGCAGTACTTC. It translates to CSGFAGYEQYF.

The genes are TRBV7-9 and TRBJ1-4; D is uncertain. The CDR3 is 17 amino acids. CDR1 and CDR2 (germline): SEHNR, FQNEAQ (reference sequence). Trimming took off 0 bases at V and 5 bases at J, with 16 bases between the two ends. CDR3 bases: TGTGCCAGCAGCTTAGCGTTCAAGGAGCCTCAAAATGAAAAACTGTTTTTT. This sequence encodes CASSLAFKEPQNEKLFF.

The chain has TRBV5-1 and TRBJ1-4, with a tentative D call TRBD1 (6 bases). The CDR3 loop spans 15 amino acids. Germline V gives CDR1 SGHRS, CDR2 YFSETQ. V lost 0 bases, J lost 7 bases, and 13 bases lay in between. In nucleotides, the CDR3 is TGCGCCAGCAGCTTGGCCGGGGGGCTGGGTGAAAAACTGTTTTTT. Residues: CASSLAGGLGEKLFF.

CDR3 sequence: CASSLPDRGSAGELFF. The CDR3, as DNA: TGTGCCAGCAGCCTGCCGGACAGGGGTAGTGCCGGGGAGCTGTTTTTT. V is TRBV7-9 and J is TRBJ2-2; 9 bases line up with TRBD1. CDR3 size: 16 residues. J lost 6 bases, V lost 5 bases, and 10 bases had no gene match. CDR1 and CDR2 from the germline V gene are SEHNR and FQNEAQ (reference sequence).

The genes are TRBV7-9 and TRBJ2-7; D is possibly TRBD1 (6 bases). V was clipped by 11 bases and J by 0 bases, with 14 bases between them. The CDR3 spans 13 residues. The germline V gene encodes CDR1 SEHNR and CDR2 FQNEAQ (reference sequence). CDR3: CAGEQGSSYEQYF. Here the CDR3 DNA reads TGTGCCGGCGAGCAGGGGAGCTCCTACGAGCAGTACTTC.

The chain employs TRBV20-1 and TRBJ2-1; the D gene is possibly TRBD1 (6 bases). The CDR3 covers 13 residues. Germline loops: CDR1 DFQATT, CDR2 SNEGSKA (reference sequence). CDR3 nucleotide sequence: TGCAGCGCCGAGGGGGAAACCTACAATGAGCAGTTCTTC. It specifies CSAEGETYNEQFF.